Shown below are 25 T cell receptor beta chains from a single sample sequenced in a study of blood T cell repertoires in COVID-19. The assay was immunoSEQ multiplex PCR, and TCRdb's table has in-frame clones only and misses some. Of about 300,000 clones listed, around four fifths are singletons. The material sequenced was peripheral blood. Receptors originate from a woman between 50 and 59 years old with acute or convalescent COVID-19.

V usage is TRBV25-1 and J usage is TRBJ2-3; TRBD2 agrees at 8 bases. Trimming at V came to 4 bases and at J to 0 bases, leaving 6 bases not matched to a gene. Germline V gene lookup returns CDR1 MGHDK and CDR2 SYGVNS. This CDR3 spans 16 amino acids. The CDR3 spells CASSAYSSGSTDTQYF. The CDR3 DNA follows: TGTGCCAGCAGTGCTTACTCTAGCGGGAGCACAGATACGCAGTATTTT.

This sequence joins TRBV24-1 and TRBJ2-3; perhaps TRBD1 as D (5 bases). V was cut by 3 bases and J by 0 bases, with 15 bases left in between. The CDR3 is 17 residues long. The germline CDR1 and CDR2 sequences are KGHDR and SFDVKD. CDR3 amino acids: CATSDRQLFTSTDTQYF. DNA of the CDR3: TGTGCCACCAGTGATAGACAGTTATTTACTAGCACAGATACGCAGTATTTT.

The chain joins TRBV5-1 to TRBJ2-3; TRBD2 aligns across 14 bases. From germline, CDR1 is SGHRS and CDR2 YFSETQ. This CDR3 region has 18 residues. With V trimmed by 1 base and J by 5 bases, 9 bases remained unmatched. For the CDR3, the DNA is TGCGCCAGCAGCTTGAAGACTAGCGGGGGGGCCATCAAAGATACGCAGTATTTT. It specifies CASSLKTSGGAIKDTQYF.

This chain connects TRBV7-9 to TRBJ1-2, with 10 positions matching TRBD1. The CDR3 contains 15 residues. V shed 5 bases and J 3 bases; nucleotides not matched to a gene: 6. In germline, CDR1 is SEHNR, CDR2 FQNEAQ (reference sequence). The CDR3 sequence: CASSLSDRGHYGYTF. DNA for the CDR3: TGTGCCAGCAGCCTATCCGACAGGGGGCACTATGGCTACACCTTC.

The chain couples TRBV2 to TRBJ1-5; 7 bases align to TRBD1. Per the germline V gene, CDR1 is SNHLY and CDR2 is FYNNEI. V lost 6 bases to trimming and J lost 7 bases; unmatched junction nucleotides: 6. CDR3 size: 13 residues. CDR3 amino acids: CASSQQGRQPQHF. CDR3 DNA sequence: TGTGCCAGCAGCCAACAGGGGAGGCAGCCCCAGCATTTT.

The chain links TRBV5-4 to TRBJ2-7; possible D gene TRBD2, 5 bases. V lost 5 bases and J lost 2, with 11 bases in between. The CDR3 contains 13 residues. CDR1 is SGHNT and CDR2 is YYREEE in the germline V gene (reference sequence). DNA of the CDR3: TGTGCCAGCAGTACGGGGTCTCCCTACGAGCAGTACGTC. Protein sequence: CASSTGSPYEQYV.

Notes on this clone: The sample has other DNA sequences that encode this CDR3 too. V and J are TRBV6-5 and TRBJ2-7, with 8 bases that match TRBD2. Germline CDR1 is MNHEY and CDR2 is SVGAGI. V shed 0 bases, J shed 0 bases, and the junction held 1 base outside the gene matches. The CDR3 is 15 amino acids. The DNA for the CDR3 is TGTGCCAGCAGTTACTCGAGCGGGAGCTCCTACGAGCAGTACTTC. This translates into CASSYSSGSSYEQYF.

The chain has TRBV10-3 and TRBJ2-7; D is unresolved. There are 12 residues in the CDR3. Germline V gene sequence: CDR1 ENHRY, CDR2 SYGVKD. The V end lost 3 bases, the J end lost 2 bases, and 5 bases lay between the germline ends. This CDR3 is CAISDFTYEQYV. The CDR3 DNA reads TGTGCCATCAGTGATTTCACCTACGAGCAGTACGTC.

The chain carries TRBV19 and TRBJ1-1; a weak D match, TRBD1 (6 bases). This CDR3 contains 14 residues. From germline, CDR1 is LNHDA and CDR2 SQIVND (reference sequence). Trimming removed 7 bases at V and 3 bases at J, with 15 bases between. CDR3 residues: CASNSQGMDTEAFF. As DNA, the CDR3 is TGTGCCAGTAATTCGCAGGGGATGGACACTGAAGCTTTCTTT.

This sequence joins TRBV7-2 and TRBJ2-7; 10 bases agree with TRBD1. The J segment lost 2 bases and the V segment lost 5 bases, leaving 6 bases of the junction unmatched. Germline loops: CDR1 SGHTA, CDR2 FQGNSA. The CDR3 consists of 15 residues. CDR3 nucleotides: TGTGCCAGCAGCGGACCCGGGACAGGGGCCTACGAGCAGTACTTC. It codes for CASSGPGTGAYEQYF.

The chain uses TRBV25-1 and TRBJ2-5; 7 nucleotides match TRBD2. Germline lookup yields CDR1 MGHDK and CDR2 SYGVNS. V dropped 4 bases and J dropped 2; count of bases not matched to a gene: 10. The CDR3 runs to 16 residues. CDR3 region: CASSGLTGGGQETQYF. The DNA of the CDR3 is TGTGCCAGCAGTGGCCTCACGGGCGGGGGACAAGAGACCCAGTACTTC.

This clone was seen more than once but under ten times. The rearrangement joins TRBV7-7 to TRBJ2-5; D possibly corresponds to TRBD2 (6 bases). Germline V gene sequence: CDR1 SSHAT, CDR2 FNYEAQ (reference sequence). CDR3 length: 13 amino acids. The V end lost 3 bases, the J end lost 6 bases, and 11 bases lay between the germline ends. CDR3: CASSFGTQQTQYF. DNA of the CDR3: TGTGCCAGCAGCTTCGGGACTCAACAGACCCAGTACTTC.

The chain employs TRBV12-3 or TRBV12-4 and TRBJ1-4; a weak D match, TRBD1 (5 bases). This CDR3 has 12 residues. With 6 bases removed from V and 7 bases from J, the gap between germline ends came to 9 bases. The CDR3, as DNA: TGTGCCAGCAGAGGGGAGGGTGAAAAACTGTTTTTT. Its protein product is CASRGEGEKLFF.

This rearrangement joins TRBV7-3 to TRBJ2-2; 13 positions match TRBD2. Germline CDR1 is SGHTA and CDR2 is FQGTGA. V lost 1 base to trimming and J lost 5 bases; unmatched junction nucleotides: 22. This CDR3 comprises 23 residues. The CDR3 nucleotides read TGTGCCAGCAGCTTAAAGACCCTAATTCTGGAAGAGGGACTAGCGGGATTTACCGGGGAGCTGTTTTTT. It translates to CASSLKTLILEEGLAGFTGELFF.

The CDR3: CASRQGNSNQPQHF. The CDR3 nucleotides are TGTGCCAGCCGACAGGGCAATAGCAATCAGCCCCAGCATTTT. The J gene is TRBJ1-5, the V gene TRBV6-5, with 7 bases lining up with TRBD1. This CDR3 has 14 residues. The V gene end was trimmed by 8 bases and the J gene end by 0 bases; junction bases not matched to a gene: 4. CDR1 MNHEY and CDR2 SVGAGI come from the germline V gene.

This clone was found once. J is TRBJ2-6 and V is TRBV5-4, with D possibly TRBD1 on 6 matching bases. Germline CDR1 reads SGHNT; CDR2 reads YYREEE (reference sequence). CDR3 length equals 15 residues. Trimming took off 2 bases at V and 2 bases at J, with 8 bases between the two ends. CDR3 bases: TGTGCCAGCAGCTTACAGGGCGCTGGGGCCAACGTCCTGACTTTC. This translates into CASSLQGAGANVLTF.

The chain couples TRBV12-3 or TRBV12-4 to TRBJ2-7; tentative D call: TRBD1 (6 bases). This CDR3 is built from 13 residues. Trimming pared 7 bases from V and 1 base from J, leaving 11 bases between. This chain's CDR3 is CASNNRESYEQYF. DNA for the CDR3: TGTGCCAGCAATAACAGGGAATCCTACGAGCAGTACTTC.

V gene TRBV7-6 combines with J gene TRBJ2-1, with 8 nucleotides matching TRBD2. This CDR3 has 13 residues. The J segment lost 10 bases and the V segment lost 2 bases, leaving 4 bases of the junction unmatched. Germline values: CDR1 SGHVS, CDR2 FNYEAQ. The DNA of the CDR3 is TGTGCCAGCAGCTTAATGGAGCGGGGGGAGCAGTTCTTC. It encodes CASSLMERGEQFF.

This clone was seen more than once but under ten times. The CDR3 DNA is TGTGCCAGCAGGCCTGGACAGGGGCATGGCTACACCTTC. Translation: CASRPGQGHGYTF. This chain joins TRBV7-3 and TRBJ1-2, with 9 bases aligning to TRBD1. The J segment lost 6 bases and the V segment lost 6 bases, leaving 5 bases of the junction unmatched. Germline loops: CDR1 SGHTA, CDR2 FQGTGA. The CDR3 has 13 residues.

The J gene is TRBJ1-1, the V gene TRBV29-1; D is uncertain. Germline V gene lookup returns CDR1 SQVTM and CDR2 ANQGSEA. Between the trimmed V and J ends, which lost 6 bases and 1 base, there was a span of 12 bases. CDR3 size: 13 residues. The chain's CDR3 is CSVDDTSNTEAFF. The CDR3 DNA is TGCAGCGTCGACGACACTTCGAACACTGAAGCTTTCTTT.

CDR3 in DNA: TGTGCCGTCCATTCCGGGACAGGGCTTTCTGAAGCTTTCTTT. Its translation: CAVHSGTGLSEAFF. The chain combines TRBV10-3 with TRBJ1-1, with 9 bases matching TRBD1. Per germline, CDR1 ENHRY and CDR2 SYGVKD. This CDR3 spans 14 amino acids. J was trimmed by 6 bases and V by 11 bases; bases with no gene match: 13.

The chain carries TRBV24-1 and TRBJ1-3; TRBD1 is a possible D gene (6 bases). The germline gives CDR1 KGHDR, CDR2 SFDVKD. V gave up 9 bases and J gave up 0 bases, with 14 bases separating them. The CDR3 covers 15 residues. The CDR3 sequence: CATSGAGNSGNTIYF. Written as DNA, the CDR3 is TGTGCCACCTCAGGGGCCGGTAACTCTGGAAACACCATATATTTT.

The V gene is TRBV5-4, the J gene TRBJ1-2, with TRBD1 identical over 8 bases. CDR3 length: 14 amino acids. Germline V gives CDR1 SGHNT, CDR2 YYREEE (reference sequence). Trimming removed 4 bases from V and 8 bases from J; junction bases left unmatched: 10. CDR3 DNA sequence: TGTGCCAGCAGCCCCTCGGGACAGGTAGACGGCTACACCTTC. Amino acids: CASSPSGQVDGYTF.

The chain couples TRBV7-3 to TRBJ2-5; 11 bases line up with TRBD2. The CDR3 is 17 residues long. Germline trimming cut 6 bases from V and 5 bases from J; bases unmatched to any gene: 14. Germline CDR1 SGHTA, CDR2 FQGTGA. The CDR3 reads CASSLGLAGGLGETQYF. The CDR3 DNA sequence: TGTGCCAGCAGTTTAGGTCTAGCGGGAGGCCTGGGGGAGACCCAGTACTTC.

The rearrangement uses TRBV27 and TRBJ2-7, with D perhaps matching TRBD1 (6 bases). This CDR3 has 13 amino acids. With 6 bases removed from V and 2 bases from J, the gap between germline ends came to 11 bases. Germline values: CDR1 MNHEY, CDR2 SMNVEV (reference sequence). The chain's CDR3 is CASRGPGAYEQYV. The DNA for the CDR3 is TGTGCCAGCAGGGGACCAGGGGCCTACGAGCAGTACGTC.